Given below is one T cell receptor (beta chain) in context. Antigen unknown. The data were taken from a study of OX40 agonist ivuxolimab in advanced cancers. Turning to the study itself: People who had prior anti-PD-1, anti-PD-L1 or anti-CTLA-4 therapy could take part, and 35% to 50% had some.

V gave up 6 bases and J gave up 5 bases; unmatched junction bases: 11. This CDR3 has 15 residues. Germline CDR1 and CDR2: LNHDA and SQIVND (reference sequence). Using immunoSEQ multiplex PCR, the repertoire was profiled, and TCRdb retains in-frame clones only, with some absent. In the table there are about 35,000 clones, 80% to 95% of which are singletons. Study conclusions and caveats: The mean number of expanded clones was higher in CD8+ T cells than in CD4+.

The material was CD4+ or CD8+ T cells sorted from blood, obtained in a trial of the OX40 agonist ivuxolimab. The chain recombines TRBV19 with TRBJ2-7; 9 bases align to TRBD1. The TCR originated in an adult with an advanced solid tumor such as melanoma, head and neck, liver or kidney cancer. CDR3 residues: CASRRGTGSGHEQYF. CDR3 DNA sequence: TGTGCCAGTAGAAGGGGGACAGGGAGTGGACACGAGCAGTACTTC.